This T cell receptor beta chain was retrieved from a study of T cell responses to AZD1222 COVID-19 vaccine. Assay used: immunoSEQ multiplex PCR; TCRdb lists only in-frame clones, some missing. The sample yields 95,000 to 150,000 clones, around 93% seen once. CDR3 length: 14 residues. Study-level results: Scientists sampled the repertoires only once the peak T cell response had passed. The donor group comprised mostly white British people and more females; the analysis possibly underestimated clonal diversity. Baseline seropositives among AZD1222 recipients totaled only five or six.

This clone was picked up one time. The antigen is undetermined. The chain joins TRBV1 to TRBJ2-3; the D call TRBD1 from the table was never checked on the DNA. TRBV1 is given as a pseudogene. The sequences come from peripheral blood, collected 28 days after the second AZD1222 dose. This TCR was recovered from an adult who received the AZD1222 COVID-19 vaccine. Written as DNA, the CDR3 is TGCACCAGCAGCCGAGACAGACACACAGATACGCAGTATTTT. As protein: CTSSRDRHTDTQYF.